Shown below are 9 T cell receptor beta chains from a single sample sequenced in a study of T cells in Graves' hyperthyroidism and ophthalmopathy. Amplification targeted TCR beta CDR3 regions from RNA transcripts. TCR CDR3 underwent first-round RT-PCR with the HTBI primer set. From the multiplex PCR reads, TCRdb called clonotypes with MiXCR, one entry per CDR3 protein. The sample records around 450,000 distinct CDR3 sequences, 15% to 18% being singletons. The sequencing sample was made of blood. The receptors shown here come from a woman aged 18-30 years with Graves' hyperthyroidism.

At least ten counts were recorded for this clonotype. The chain is built from TRBV12-3 or TRBV12-4 and TRBJ2-3, with D maybe TRBD2 (6 bases). V dropped 0 bases and J dropped 1 base, with 11 bases sitting between them. The CDR3 extends over 16 amino acids. The CDR3 is CASSLAGGQGTDTQYF. The CDR3 nucleotides read TGTGCCAGCAGTTTAGCGGGAGGCCAGGGCACAGATACGCAGTATTTT.

This clonotype was seen a handful of times. The rearrangement joins TRBV5-8 to TRBJ1-3; no definite D call. This CDR3 is built from 16 residues. V lost 5 bases and J 0 bases, leaving 15 bases between the germline ends. CDR1 is SGHTS and CDR2 is YDEGEE in the germline V gene. For the CDR3, the DNA is TGTGCCAGCAGGGATCTCGGGTTCCTCTCTGGAAACACCATATATTTT. As protein: CASRDLGFLSGNTIYF.

This clonotype was seen repeatedly, ten times or more. The V and J genes are TRBV5-5 and TRBJ1-5; D is perhaps TRBD1 (5 bases). The CDR3 sequence is 16 residues long. From germline, CDR1 is SGHKS and CDR2 YYEKEE (reference sequence). The V and J ends lost 1 base and 3 bases respectively, with 14 bases between them. The CDR3 region is CASSLFPGAHNQPQHF. In DNA, the CDR3 is TGTGCCAGCAGCTTGTTCCCCGGGGCTCACAATCAGCCCCAGCATTTT.

This clonotype was found many times. V is TRBV6-6 and J is TRBJ2-3, with D maybe TRBD2 (6 bases). The V end was cut by 0 bases, the J end by 7 bases, with 11 bases between. Looked up from germline, CDR1 is MNHNY and CDR2 is SVGAGI (reference sequence). The CDR3 is 14 residues long. CDR3 amino acids: CASSYSGTHYTQYF. The CDR3 DNA sequence: TGTGCCAGCAGTTACTCTGGGACTCATTATACGCAGTATTTT.

This clonotype was seen many times. This chain joins TRBV28 and TRBJ1-2, with unresolved D. V lost 2 bases and J 8 bases, leaving 12 bases between the germline ends. Germline lookup yields CDR1 MDHEN and CDR2 SYDVKM. The CDR3 covers 13 residues. The CDR3 DNA is TGTGCCAGCAGTTTACCCCTGGTCCAGGGCTACACCTTC. Translating gives CASSLPLVQGYTF.

The chain employs TRBV28 and TRBJ2-3; D is tentatively TRBD1 or TRBD2 (7 bases each). Per germline, CDR1 MDHEN and CDR2 SYDVKM. V gave up 5 bases and J gave up 8 bases, with 20 bases separating them. The CDR3 consists of 15 residues. The CDR3 region has the DNA TGTGCCAGCAGTAACCCGCAGGGAGGGGGCCGTACGCAGTATTTT. This translates into CASSNPQGGGRTQYF.

The table lists this clonotype with many counts. CDR3 amino acids: CASSPQDSPNTEAFF. The CDR3 coding sequence is TGTGCCAGCTCACCACAGGACAGCCCTAACACTGAAGCTTTCTTT. The V gene is TRBV18, the J gene TRBJ1-1; a weak D match, TRBD1 (6 bases). Germline loops: CDR1 KGHSH, CDR2 LQKENI. The CDR3 is 15 amino acids. The ends were cut back, 1 base at V and 2 bases at J, with 11 bases in the middle.

This clonotype was seen at least ten times. The rearrangement links TRBV3-1 to TRBJ1-2, with D maybe TRBD1 (6 bases). The CDR3 sequence is 21 residues long. From germline, CDR1 is LGHDT and CDR2 YNNKEL (reference sequence). The V end lost 4 bases, the J end lost 3 bases, and 33 bases lay between the germline ends. The CDR3 reads CASSPPPGLRDKRVSDYGYTF. DNA for the CDR3: TGTGCCAGCAGCCCACCTCCGGGCCTTCGGGACAAGCGGGTTTCGGACTATGGCTACACCTTC.

This clonotype was counted many times. This chain uses TRBV14 with TRBJ2-7; D is unresolved. Germline CDR1 is SGHDN and CDR2 is FVKESK. This CDR3 contains 11 residues. V shed 6 bases and J shed 3 bases, with 6 bases lying between them. This CDR3 is CASSHYYEQYF. DNA of the CDR3: TGTGCCAGCAGTCACTACTACGAGCAGTACTTC.